This is a list of T cell receptor beta chains from one sample in a study of shared clonotypes between healthy human individuals. Using immunoSEQ multiplex PCR, the repertoire was profiled, and TCRdb retains in-frame clones only, with some absent. The data contain 2 million or so clones, roughly 94% of them singletons. Sequenced material: naive CD4+ T cells sorted from blood. These receptors were taken from a man aged 18 to 30 in good health. CDR3s include the opening cysteine and the closing phenylalanine or tryptophan. Fields, in order: D gene, clone size, J gene, V gene, CDR3 DNA, CDR3 protein. A D gene is named only where the DNA matches it firmly. A clone size is listed for some rows: how often the clone was seen (once, few, many), or a class if it is expanded.

TRBD1 | . | TRBJ1-4 | TRBV10-3 | TGTGCCATCAGCGATTATCGGACAGGCGATGAAAAACTGTTTTTT | CAISDYRTGDEKLFF
. | . | TRBJ2-6 | TRBV30 | TGTGCCTGTGCCCCTGGGGCCAACGTCCTGACTTTC | CACAPGANVLTF
. | . | TRBJ1-1 | TRBV28 | TGTGCCAGCAGTTTTTCGAGGCCCCCTGGGGACACTGAAGCTTTCTTT | CASSFSRPPGDTEAFF
. | . | TRBJ1-6 | TRBV2 | TGTGCCAGCGGAGGCCAGGGGACTTCCTATAATTCACCCCTCCACTTT | CASGGQGTSYNSPLHF
TRBD1 | . | TRBJ1-1 | TRBV6-5 | TGTGCCAGCAGGCCGACAGGGGGCCCGAACACTGAAGCTTTCTTT | CASRPTGGPNTEAFF
TRBD1 | . | TRBJ2-5 | TRBV30 | TGTGCCTGGAGTAACAGGGGAGAGACCCAGTACTTC | CAWSNRGETQYF
TRBD1 | . | TRBJ2-2 | TRBV10-3 | TGTGCCATTGGGACAGGGGTTGCCGGGGAGCTGTTTTTT | CAIGTGVAGELFF
TRBD2 | . | TRBJ2-7 | TRBV11-2 | TGTGCCAGCAACCCGGGACTAGCGGATCTTGTCCCCTACGAGCAGTACTTC | CASNPGLADLVPYEQYF
TRBD2 | . | TRBJ2-7 | TRBV2 | TGTGCCAGCAGTCGGACTAGCGGGAGTCGCGAGCAGTACTTC | CASSRTSGSREQYF
TRBD2 | . | TRBJ2-3 | TRBV5-6 | TGTGCCAGCAGCTTCCCGACTAGCGGGACAGATACGCAGTATTTT | CASSFPTSGTDTQYF
. | . | TRBJ2-7 | TRBV5-1 | TGCGCCAGCAGCTTAGGATCGACCTCGGTAAGATACGAGCAGTACTTC | CASSLGSTSVRYEQYF
. | . | TRBJ2-3 | TRBV11-2 | TGTGCCAGCAGCTTACGATCCGGGAGCACAGATACGCAGTATTTT | CASSLRSGSTDTQYF
TRBD2 | . | TRBJ2-4 | TRBV6-1 | TGTGCCAGCAGTGAAGCGGGGCAGGGAGGGGCACTAGCCAAAAACATTCAGTACTTC | CASSEAGQGGALAKNIQYF
. | . | TRBJ2-1 | TRBV30 | TGTGCCTGGAGTAAAAGGAGGGAGCGGATTGAGCAGTTCTTC | CAWSKRRERIEQFF
. | . | TRBJ2-2 | TRBV7-7 | TGTGCTAGCAGCTTAGTTGGTGGCGGGGAGCTGTTTTTT | CASSLVGGGELFF
. | . | TRBJ1-1 | TRBV19 | TGTGCCAGTAGTATAGAATGGGGAAGACGGGACACTGAAGCTTTCTTT | CASSIEWGRRDTEAFF
. | . | TRBJ1-4 | TRBV30 | TGTGCCTGGACCCCGGGGGGCGGTCCTAATGAAAAACTGTTTTTT | CAWTPGGGPNEKLFF
. | . | TRBJ2-7 | TRBV6-5 | TGTGCCAGCAGCCTCGGGACTCCTACCCCGTACGAGCAGTACTTC | CASSLGTPTPYEQYF
. | once | TRBJ2-1 | TRBV28 | TGTGCCAGCAGACCCCCTCCCAGGGCAAATGAGCAGTTCTTC | CASRPPPRANEQFF
. | once | TRBJ1-1 | TRBV19 | TGTGCCAGTACCCCTAGGCTAGGCGAAGCTTTCTTT | CASTPRLGEAFF
. | . | TRBJ1-5 | TRBV6-1 | TGTGCCAGCAGTGGTAATAGCAATCAGCCCCAGCATTTT | CASSGNSNQPQHF
. | . | TRBJ1-3 | TRBV19 | TGTGCCAGTAACCCCGACAGGGGAAACACCATATATTTT | CASNPDRGNTIYF
. | . | TRBJ2-7 | TRBV30 | TGTGCCTGGAGTCCTAATACCTACGAGCAGTACTTC | CAWSPNTYEQYF
TRBD1 | . | TRBJ1-4 | TRBV6-6 | TGTGCCAGCACCACGGGACAGGCAACTAATGAAAAACTGTTTTTT | CASTTGQATNEKLFF
. | once | TRBJ2-7 | TRBV25-1 | TGTGCCAGCAGTGAAATGGGGAATCTCTACGAGCAGTACTTC | CASSEMGNLYEQYF
. | . | TRBJ1-4 | TRBV5-5 | TGTGCCAGCAGCTTGAACGGAAATGAAAAACTGTTTTTT | CASSLNGNEKLFF
. | . | TRBJ1-2 | TRBV20-1 | TGCAGTGCTACCGGGTATTTAGGCTACACCTTC | CSATGYLGYTF
. | . | TRBJ2-2 | TRBV5-4 | TGTGCCAGCAGCCCGATAAACATCGACACCGGGGAGCTGTTTTTT | CASSPINIDTGELFF
. | . | TRBJ2-1 | TRBV18 | TGTGCCAGCTCACCAAAGGGGGATGAGCAGTTCTTC | CASSPKGDEQFF
. | . | TRBJ1-5 | TRBV28 | TGTGCCAGCAGTCCCTCTGGACAGATTAGCAATCAGCCCCAGCATTTT | CASSPSGQISNQPQHF
. | . | TRBJ2-1 | TRBV13 | TGTGCCAGCAGCGGCGGACCCTTACTAGGCAATGAGCAGTTCTTC | CASSGGPLLGNEQFF